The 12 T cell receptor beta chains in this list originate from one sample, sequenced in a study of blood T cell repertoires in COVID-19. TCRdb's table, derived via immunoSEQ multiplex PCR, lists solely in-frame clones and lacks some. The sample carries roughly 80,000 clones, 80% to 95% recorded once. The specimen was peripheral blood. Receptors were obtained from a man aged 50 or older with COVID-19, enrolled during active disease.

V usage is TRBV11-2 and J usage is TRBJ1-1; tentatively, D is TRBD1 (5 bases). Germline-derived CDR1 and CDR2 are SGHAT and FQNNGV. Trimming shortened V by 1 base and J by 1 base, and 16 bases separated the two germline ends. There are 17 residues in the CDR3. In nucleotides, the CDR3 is TGTGCCAGCAGCTTAGGTTGGGGTGAAGGACAGAACACTGAAGCTTTCTTT. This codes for CASSLGWGEGQNTEAFF. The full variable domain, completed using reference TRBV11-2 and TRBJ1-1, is EAGVAQSPRYKIIEKRQSVAFWCNPISGHATLYWYQQILGQGPKLLIQFQNNGVVDDSQLPKDRFSAERLKGVDSTLKIQPAKLEDSAVYLCASSLGWGEGQNTEAFFGQGTRLTVV.

The CDR3 DNA reads as TGTGCCAGCAGCCTTACTAGCGGGGTCACCGGGGAGCTGTTTTTT. It is translated as CASSLTSGVTGELFF. V usage is TRBV3-1 (or the pseudogene TRBV3-2) and J usage is TRBJ2-2; TRBD2 agrees at 10 bases. V lost 4 bases, J lost 4 bases, and 3 bases stayed unmatched. The CDR3 is made up of 15 amino acids. Germline V lookup: CDR1 LGHDT, CDR2 YNNKEL (reference sequence).

CDR3 DNA sequence: TGTGCCAGCACATGGTGGGGCAGGGCGGGGGCCAACGTCCTGACTTTC. It codes for CASTWWGRAGANVLTF. This chain uses TRBV28 with TRBJ2-6, with D possibly matching TRBD1 (5 bases). This CDR3 spans 16 amino acids. The germline V and J ends were trimmed by 7 bases and 4 bases, with 17 bases remaining between them. CDR1 is MDHEN and CDR2 is SYDVKM in the germline V gene.

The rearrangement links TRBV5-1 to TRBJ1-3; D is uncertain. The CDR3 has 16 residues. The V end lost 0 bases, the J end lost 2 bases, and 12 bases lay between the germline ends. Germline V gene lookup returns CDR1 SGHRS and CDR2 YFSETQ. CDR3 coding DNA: TGCGCCAGCAGCTTGGCAGGCCAGGTTGCTGGAAACACCATATATTTT. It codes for CASSLAGQVAGNTIYF. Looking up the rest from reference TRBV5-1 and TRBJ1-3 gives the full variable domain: KAGVTQTPRYLIKTRGQQVTLSCSPISGHRSVSWYQQTPGQGLQFLFEYFSETQRNKGNFPGRFSGRQFSNSRSEMNVSTLELGDSALYLCASSLAGQVAGNTIYFGEGSWLTVV.

CDR3 sequence (DNA): TGTGCCAGCGGGCGAGATAACTATGGCTACACCTTC. Protein product: CASGRDNYGYTF. V usage is TRBV12-3 or TRBV12-4 and J usage is TRBJ1-2; unclear D gene. The V end lost 8 bases, the J end lost 1 base, and 8 bases lay between the germline ends. The CDR3 is made up of 12 amino acids.

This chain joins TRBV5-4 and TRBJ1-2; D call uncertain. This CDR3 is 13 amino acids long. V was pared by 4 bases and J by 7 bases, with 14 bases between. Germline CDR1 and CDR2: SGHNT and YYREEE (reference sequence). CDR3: CASSRGLGSGYTF. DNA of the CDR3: TGTGCCAGCAGCAGAGGTTTAGGCTCTGGCTACACCTTC.

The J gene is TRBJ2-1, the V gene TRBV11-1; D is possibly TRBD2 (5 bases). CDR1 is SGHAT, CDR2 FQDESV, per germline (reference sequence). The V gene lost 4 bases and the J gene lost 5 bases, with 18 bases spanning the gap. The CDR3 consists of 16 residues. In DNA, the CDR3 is TGTGCCAGCAGCTCAAGATGGACTGAAAGGAACAATGAGCAGTTCTTC. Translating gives CASSSRWTERNNEQFF.

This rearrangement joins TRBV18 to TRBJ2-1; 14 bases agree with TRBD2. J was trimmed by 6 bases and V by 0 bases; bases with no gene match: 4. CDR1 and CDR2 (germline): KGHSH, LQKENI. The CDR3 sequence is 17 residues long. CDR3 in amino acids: CASSPPGLAGVGNEQFF. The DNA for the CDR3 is TGTGCCAGCTCACCACCGGGACTAGCGGGAGTGGGCAATGAGCAGTTCTTC.

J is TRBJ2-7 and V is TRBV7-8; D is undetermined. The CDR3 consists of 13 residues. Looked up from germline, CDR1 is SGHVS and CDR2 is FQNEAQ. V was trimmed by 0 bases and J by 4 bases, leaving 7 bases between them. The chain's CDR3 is CASSLARLYEQYV. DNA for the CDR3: TGTGCCAGCAGCTTAGCGCGACTTTACGAGCAGTACGTC.

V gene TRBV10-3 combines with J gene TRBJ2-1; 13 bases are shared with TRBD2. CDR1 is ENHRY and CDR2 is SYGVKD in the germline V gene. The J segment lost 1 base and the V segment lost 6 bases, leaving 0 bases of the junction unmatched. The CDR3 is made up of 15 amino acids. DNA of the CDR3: TGTGCCATCAGGACTAGCGGGGGGTCCTACAATGAGCAGTTCTTC. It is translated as CAIRTSGGSYNEQFF.

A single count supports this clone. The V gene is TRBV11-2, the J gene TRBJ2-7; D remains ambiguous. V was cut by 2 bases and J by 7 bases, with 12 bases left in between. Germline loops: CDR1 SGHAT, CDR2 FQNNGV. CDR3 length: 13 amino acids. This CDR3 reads CASSLPIPREQYF. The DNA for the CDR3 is TGTGCCAGCAGCTTACCCATTCCCAGAGAGCAGTACTTC.

As DNA, the CDR3 is TGTGCCAGCAGTTACGCATCGGCAGGATATACTGAAGCTTTCTTT. Protein sequence: CASSYASAGYTEAFF. The rearrangement links TRBV6-2 or TRBV6-3 to TRBJ1-1; D not resolved. This CDR3 contains 15 residues. The V and J ends lost 2 bases and 5 bases respectively, with 15 bases between them. The V gene's germline CDR1 is MNHEY and CDR2 SVGEGT.